This is a list of T cell receptor beta chains from one sample in a study of identical twins. One entry per CDR3 protein, called by TCRdb with MiXCR from the 5' RACE reads. The sample has hundreds of thousands of distinct CDR3 sequences, 5.5% to 7.5% seen once; the top ten hold approximately 1.6%. The sequenced sample consisted of naive T cells sorted from blood. These receptors originate from a man in his late teens or twenties in good health. Each CDR3 is given with its conserved first and last residue. A D gene is named only where the DNA matches it firmly. Where a row states a size, it is once, few, many or the class of an expanded clone; other rows omit it.

J gene	D gene	V gene	clone size	CDR3 DNA	CDR3 protein
TRBJ1-4	-	TRBV12-3/TRBV12-4	many	TGTGCCAGCACCTTGGGTGTCGAACTTACTGGAAAACTGTTTTTT	CASTLGVELTGKLFF
TRBJ2-1	TRBD1	TRBV11-1	-	TGTGCCAGCAGCTCCCGGGACAGGGACCGGGACCACCGTAACAATGAGCAGTTCTTC	CASSSRDRDRDHRNNEQFF
TRBJ2-1	-	TRBV2	many	TGTGCCAGCAGTGAAGCATTGCCCGCTGGGATCTCCTACAATGAGCAGTTCTTC	CASSEALPAGISYNEQFF
TRBJ2-1	TRBD2	TRBV20-1	-	TGCAGTGCTAGAGATTGGGCTAGCGGGAATTACAATGAGCAGTTCTTC	CSARDWASGNYNEQFF
TRBJ2-1	TRBD2	TRBV6-5	many	TGTGCCAGCAGTTACGAGGGAGGGCCTGGTTGGAATGAGCAGTTCTTC	CASSYEGGPGWNEQFF
TRBJ1-2	TRBD1	TRBV5-1	-	TGCGCCAGCAGCTTGGGGACAGGGGCTAACTATGGCTACACCTTC	CASSLGTGANYGYTF
TRBJ2-3	TRBD2	TRBV29-1	few	TGCAGCGTTGGTCTCCCAGCGGGGGTCACAGATACGCAGTATTTT	CSVGLPAGVTDTQYF
TRBJ1-3	-	TRBV11-1	-	TGTGCCTATCCCCCCCCAGACAGTACAAGAAGGGTTGGAAACACCATATATTTT	CAYPPPDSTRRVGNTIYF
TRBJ2-7	-	TRBV5-1	many	TGCGCCAGCAGCGGGAAGACAGGAAAATCCTACGAGCAGTACTTC	CASSGKTGKSYEQYF
TRBJ1-5	-	TRBV27	few	TGTGCCAGCAAGGACAATCAGCCCCAGCATTTT	CASKDNQPQHF
TRBJ1-2	-	TRBV27	few	TGTGCCAGCAGTTTCGGCATAAACTATGGCTACACCTTC	CASSFGINYGYTF
TRBJ1-2	-	TRBV20-1	few	TGCAGTGCTAGGCCGGGACACCTTAACTATGGCTACACCTTC	CSARPGHLNYGYTF
TRBJ2-7	-	TRBV29-1	many	TGCAGCGTGCTCATGCGGAGTTCTAAGGACGAGCAGTACTTC	CSVLMRSSKDEQYF
TRBJ2-2	-	TRBV7-6	many	TGTGCCAGCAGCCCCCAAATATCCACGAACACCGGGGAGCTGTTTTTT	CASSPQISTNTGELFF
TRBJ2-1	TRBD2	TRBV5-1	few	TGCGCCAGCAGCTTTTGGGAGGGCAATGAGCAGTTCTTC	CASSFWEGNEQFF
TRBJ2-5	-	TRBV5-1	few	TGCGCCAGCAGCTTGGGGGCGTGGGAGACCCAGTACTTC	CASSLGAWETQYF
TRBJ2-1	-	TRBV11-2	many	TGTGCCAGCAGCGCTATCAATGAGCAGTTCTTC	CASSAINEQFF
TRBJ2-1	TRBD2	TRBV12-3/TRBV12-4	many	TGTGCCAGCAGTTTTGGGGTAGCGGGAGGGCTGAATGAGCAGTTCTTC	CASSFGVAGGLNEQFF
TRBJ2-5	TRBD1	TRBV6-2/TRBV6-3	many	TGTGCCAGCAGTCACAGACAGGGGGAGACCCAGTACTTC	CASSHRQGETQYF
TRBJ1-1	-	TRBV19	many	TGTGCCAGTAGTCAACAGGGAGTCTCCGAAGCTTTCTTT	CASSQQGVSEAFF
TRBJ2-3	TRBD1	TRBV29-1	few	TGCAGCGTTTGGGACAGGGTATCAGATACGCAGTATTTT	CSVWDRVSDTQYF
TRBJ2-1	TRBD2	TRBV12-3/TRBV12-4	many	TGTGCCAGTTTCTGGACTAGCGGGAGCGGTGGTGAGCAGTTCTTC	CASFWTSGSGGEQFF
TRBJ2-7	TRBD2	TRBV10-3	many	TGTGCCATCAGTGGTTGGTCTAGCGGCTCTTACGAGCAGTACTTC	CAISGWSSGSYEQYF
TRBJ1-1	TRBD1	TRBV25-1	many	TGTGCCAGCAGTGACCAGGGGGCTTTGACTGAAGCTTTCTTT	CASSDQGALTEAFF
TRBJ2-3	-	TRBV10-3	many	TGTGCCATCAGTGCCGGGGCACGCACAGATACGCAGTATTTT	CAISAGARTDTQYF
TRBJ1-2	-	TRBV4-1	-	TGCGCCAGCAGCCAGGGGACACCCGAGTATGGCTACACCTTC	CASSQGTPEYGYTF
TRBJ1-5	-	TRBV12-3/TRBV12-4	many	TGTGCCAGCAGTTTATTGGGGGCAGGAGGTCAGCCCCAGCATTTT	CASSLLGAGGQPQHF
TRBJ2-7	TRBD2	TRBV20-1	many	TGCAGTGCAGAGAGGACTAGCGGGATGTACGAGCAGTACTTC	CSAERTSGMYEQYF
TRBJ2-7	-	TRBV2	-	TGTGCCAGCAGTGCTTCAGTGACTAAGAGGGGCGAGCAGTACTTC	CASSASVTKRGEQYF
TRBJ2-5	TRBD2	TRBV5-1	-	TGCGCCAGTGAACGGGCGGGAGGGCAGACCCAGTACTTC	CASERAGGQTQYF
TRBJ2-5	TRBD2	TRBV6-1	many	TGTGCCAGCAGCAATAGCGGGCTTGAGACCCAGTACTTC	CASSNSGLETQYF
TRBJ2-1	-	TRBV12-3/TRBV12-4	many	TGTGCCACCGGAGTCGGGAGTGGAAATGAGCAGTTCTTC	CATGVGSGNEQFF
TRBJ2-5	TRBD1	TRBV28	few	TGTGCCAGCAGTGGAGGGACAGGGGTACAAGAGACCCAGTACTTC	CASSGGTGVQETQYF
TRBJ2-1	-	TRBV12-3/TRBV12-4	many	TGTGCCAGCAGTTCACCCATGAAGGGAACCTCGTCCAAGCAGTTCTTC	CASSSPMKGTSSKQFF
TRBJ2-1	-	TRBV6-6	many	TGTGCCAGCAGTTACTCCCTCAATGAGCAGTTCTTC	CASSYSLNEQFF
TRBJ2-1	-	TRBV3-1	-	TGTGCCAGCAGCCAAGATCTGGCTAGGTGGGACAATGAGCAGTTCTTC	CASSQDLARWDNEQFF
TRBJ2-2	-	TRBV5-1	many	TGCGCCAGCAGCCGGGACGACGGGGAGCTGTTTTTT	CASSRDDGELFF
TRBJ2-1	-	TRBV7-9	many	TGTGCCAGCAGCTTAGGGACATTCTCCTACAATGAGCAGTTCTTC	CASSLGTFSYNEQFF
TRBJ2-1	-	TRBV6-1	few	TGTGCCAGCAATCTCCAGGGACCACACAATGAGCAGTTCTTC	CASNLQGPHNEQFF
TRBJ2-1	TRBD1	TRBV28	many	TGTGCCAGCAGTGGGGTAGGGGACAGGGACTACAATGAGCAGTTCTTC	CASSGVGDRDYNEQFF
TRBJ2-7	TRBD2	TRBV20-1	-	TGCAGTAGCACCCGGGACTACCCCACCTACGAGCAGTACTTC	CSSTRDYPTYEQYF
TRBJ2-2	-	TRBV29-1	-	TGCAGCGTTCCGGGGGATAACACCGGGGAGCTGTTTTTT	CSVPGDNTGELFF
TRBJ2-5	TRBD2	TRBV5-1	few	TGCGCCAGCAGCTTGTCTTGGCGGGAGCGACAGACCCAGTACTTC	CASSLSWRERQTQYF
TRBJ1-4	-	TRBV7-6	-	TGTGCCAGCAGCGCCGGAGGGGCCGGGAAGGAGAATGAAAAACTGTTTTTT	CASSAGGAGKENEKLFF
TRBJ2-3	-	TRBV12-3/TRBV12-4	many	TGTGCCAGCAGTTCCGGACTGTCAAGCACAGATACGCAGTATTTT	CASSSGLSSTDTQYF
TRBJ1-2	-	TRBV7-8	many	TGTGCCAGCAGCTTAGCGGCGGGAGGCGGCTACACCTTC	CASSLAAGGGYTF
TRBJ2-2	-	TRBV20-1	many	TGCAGTGCTAGACGATTAGGGTTGGCCGGGGAGCTGTTTTTT	CSARRLGLAGELFF